A selection of T cell receptor beta chains follows, all from one sample in a study of blood T cells in healthy people across ages. One entry per CDR3 protein results from TCRdb running MiXCR on the 5' RACE reads. The sample includes 1.5 million to 2 million distinct CDR3 sequences, roughly a third of them seen just once. Sequenced input: blood. The source of these receptors is a woman aged 25-40 years in good health. Each CDR3 is given without its conserved first and last residue. Each record gives: clone size, V gene, D gene, J gene, CDR3 protein. The D gene is left open where the match is weak. Clone size is stated in some rows and not others, as once, few, many or a class when expanded.

size: once
V: TRBV3-1
D: -
J: TRBJ2-3
CDR3: ASSQLSLGGTQY

size: few
V: TRBV10-3
D: -
J: TRBJ2-1
CDR3: AISVGGQGYNEQF

size: -
V: TRBV28
D: -
J: TRBJ1-2
CDR3: ASSPSTRPGYGYT

size: -
V: TRBV11-2
D: -
J: TRBJ2-2
CDR3: ASSPKGPATDRELF

size: -
V: TRBV27
D: -
J: TRBJ2-3
CDR3: ASRQPTGTTDHWGTDTQY

size: few
V: TRBV12-3/TRBV12-4
D: -
J: TRBJ2-2
CDR3: ASSFRGTATAGELF

size: -
V: TRBV20-1
D: TRBD1
J: TRBJ2-5
CDR3: SARDAWGQGVREETQY

size: -
V: TRBV5-1
D: TRBD1
J: TRBJ2-1
CDR3: ASSLGGQTFYNEQF

size: -
V: TRBV28
D: TRBD1
J: -
CDR3: ASSSSTGTGLPFEQY

size: -
V: TRBV5-6
D: -
J: TRBJ2-1
CDR3: ASSFSWVNEQF

size: few
V: TRBV4-1
D: TRBD1
J: -
CDR3: ASSQVLQGALYEQY

size: few
V: TRBV15
D: -
J: TRBJ1-5
CDR3: ATSRGDNQPQH

size: -
V: TRBV9
D: -
J: TRBJ2-2
CDR3: ASSARLGVSGSPGELF

size: many
V: TRBV27
D: -
J: TRBJ2-7
CDR3: ASSPRGGTYEQY

size: -
V: TRBV5-1
D: -
J: TRBJ2-1
CDR3: ASSWAESEGDEQF

size: -
V: TRBV2
D: TRBD2
J: TRBJ2-1
CDR3: ASSEALTSGAYNEQF

size: -
V: TRBV4-1
D: TRBD2
J: TRBJ2-7
CDR3: ASSPSSPSLAADDYEQY

size: many
V: TRBV29-1
D: TRBD2
J: TRBJ2-1
CDR3: SALPGLGYNEQF

size: -
V: TRBV4-1
D: TRBD2
J: TRBJ2-7
CDR3: ANSQAGTSGGYSYEQY

size: many
V: TRBV12-3/TRBV12-4
D: TRBD1
J: TRBJ1-5
CDR3: ASSPQGDNQPQH

size: -
V: TRBV12-3/TRBV12-4
D: -
J: TRBJ2-7
CDR3: ASRRTGLEQY

size: -
V: TRBV28
D: -
J: TRBJ2-7
CDR3: ASILGAEQY

size: few
V: TRBV6-9
D: -
J: TRBJ1-2
CDR3: ASSFIYGYT

size: few
V: TRBV5-1
D: TRBD1
J: TRBJ1-2
CDR3: ASTQTDTGVGYT

size: few
V: TRBV5-5
D: -
J: TRBJ2-1
CDR3: ASSSLAAVNNEQF

size: -
V: TRBV29-1
D: -
J: TRBJ1-1
CDR3: SVGEGNTEAF

size: -
V: TRBV20-1
D: TRBD2
J: TRBJ2-7
CDR3: SATKNIAGGRSYEQY

size: few
V: TRBV7-3
D: TRBD2
J: TRBJ2-1
CDR3: ASSLIGGRGGYNEQF

size: few
V: TRBV7-9
D: TRBD2
J: TRBJ2-5
CDR3: ASSPTGLAVGETQY

size: -
V: TRBV3-1
D: -
J: TRBJ2-7
CDR3: ASSQEMLIGYEQY

size: many
V: TRBV10-3
D: TRBD1
J: TRBJ2-7
CDR3: AISENDRGPPYEQY

size: few
V: TRBV20-1
D: TRBD2
J: TRBJ2-1
CDR3: SARDPRLAVNEQF

size: -
V: TRBV11-2
D: -
J: TRBJ1-1
CDR3: ASSSNLFMNTEAF

size: few
V: TRBV7-9
D: TRBD1
J: TRBJ2-4
CDR3: ASSPTGGSWEQY

size: -
V: TRBV28
D: TRBD2
J: TRBJ2-5
CDR3: ASNPPTGLGAETQY

size: many
V: TRBV29-1
D: TRBD2
J: TRBJ2-1
CDR3: SVKGGSGRSYNEQF

size: few
V: TRBV5-6
D: -
J: TRBJ2-5
CDR3: ASSALEETQY

size: few
V: TRBV25-1
D: TRBD2
J: TRBJ2-3
CDR3: ASSDRGTSGRATDTQY

size: -
V: TRBV4-1
D: -
J: TRBJ2-3
CDR3: ASSQGRAVTDTQY

size: -
V: TRBV7-9
D: TRBD1
J: TRBJ2-1
CDR3: ASSSGQGPGNEQF

size: -
V: TRBV6-6
D: -
J: TRBJ2-4
CDR3: ASSCGSLDIQY

size: -
V: TRBV5-5
D: -
J: TRBJ2-2
CDR3: ASSFGPRGELF

size: many
V: TRBV7-2
D: -
J: TRBJ2-7
CDR3: ASSSTTGAIYEQY

size: -
V: TRBV6-1
D: -
J: TRBJ2-7
CDR3: ASSPRDIGYEQY

size: -
V: TRBV29-1
D: TRBD1
J: TRBJ2-5
CDR3: SVRAPGGSPEAQY

size: -
V: TRBV12-3/TRBV12-4
D: -
J: TRBJ2-5
CDR3: ASIKLGVGETQY

size: -
V: TRBV7-3
D: TRBD2
J: TRBJ2-7
CDR3: ASSFGLAGNEQY